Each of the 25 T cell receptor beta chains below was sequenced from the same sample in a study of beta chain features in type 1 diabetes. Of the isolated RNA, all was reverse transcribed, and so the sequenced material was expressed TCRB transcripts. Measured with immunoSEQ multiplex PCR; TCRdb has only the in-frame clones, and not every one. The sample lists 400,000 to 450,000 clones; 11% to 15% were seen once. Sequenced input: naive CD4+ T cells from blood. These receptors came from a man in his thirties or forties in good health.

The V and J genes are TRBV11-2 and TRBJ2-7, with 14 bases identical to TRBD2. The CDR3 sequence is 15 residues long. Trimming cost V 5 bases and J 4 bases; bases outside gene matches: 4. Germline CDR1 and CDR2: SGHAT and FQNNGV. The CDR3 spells CASSKGLAGVYEQYV. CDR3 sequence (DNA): TGTGCCAGCAGCAAGGGACTAGCGGGAGTTTACGAGCAGTACGTC.

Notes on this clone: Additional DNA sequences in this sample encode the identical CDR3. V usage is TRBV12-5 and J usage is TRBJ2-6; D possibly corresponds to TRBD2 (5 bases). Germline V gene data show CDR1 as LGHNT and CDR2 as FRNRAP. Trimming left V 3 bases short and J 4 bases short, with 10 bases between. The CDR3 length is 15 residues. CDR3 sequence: CASGFEGSGANVLTF. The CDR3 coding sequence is TGTGCTAGTGGTTTTGAGGGTTCCGGGGCCAACGTCCTGACTTTC.

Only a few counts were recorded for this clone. CDR3 coding DNA: TGTGCCAGCGGGAGAGATACGCAGTATTTT. As protein: CASGRDTQYF. The V gene is TRBV5-4, the J gene TRBJ2-3, with D tentatively TRBD2 (5 bases). The CDR3 totals 10 residues. V lost 7 bases, J lost 5 bases, and 5 bases lay in between. The V gene's germline CDR1 is SGHNT and CDR2 YYREEE (reference sequence).

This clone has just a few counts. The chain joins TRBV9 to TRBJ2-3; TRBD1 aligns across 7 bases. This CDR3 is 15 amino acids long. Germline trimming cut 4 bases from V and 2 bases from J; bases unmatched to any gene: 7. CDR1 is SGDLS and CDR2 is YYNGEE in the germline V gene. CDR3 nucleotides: TGTGCCAGCAGCAGCCGACAGGGCCTCACAGATACGCAGTATTTT. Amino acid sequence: CASSSRQGLTDTQYF. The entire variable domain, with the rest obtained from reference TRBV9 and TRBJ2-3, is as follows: DSGVTQTPKHLITATGQRVTLRCSPRSGDLSVYWYQQSLDQGLQFLIQYYNGEERAKGNILERFSAQQFPDLHSELNLSSLELGDSALYFCASSSRQGLTDTQYFGPGTRLTVL.

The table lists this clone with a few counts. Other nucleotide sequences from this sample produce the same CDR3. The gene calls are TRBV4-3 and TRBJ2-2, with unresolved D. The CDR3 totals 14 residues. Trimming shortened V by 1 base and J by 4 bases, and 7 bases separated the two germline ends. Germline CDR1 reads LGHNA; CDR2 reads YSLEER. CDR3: CASSQVGGTGELFF. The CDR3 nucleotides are TGCGCCAGCAGCCAAGTCGGTGGCACCGGGGAGCTGTTTTTT.

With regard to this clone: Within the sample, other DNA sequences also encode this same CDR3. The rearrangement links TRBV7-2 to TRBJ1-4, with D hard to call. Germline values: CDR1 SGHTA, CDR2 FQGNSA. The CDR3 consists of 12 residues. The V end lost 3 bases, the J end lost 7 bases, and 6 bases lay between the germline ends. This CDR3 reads CASSLRGEKLFF. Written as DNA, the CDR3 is TGTGCCAGCAGCTTGCGGGGTGAAAAACTGTTTTTT.

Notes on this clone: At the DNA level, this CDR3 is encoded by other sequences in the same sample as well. In DNA, the CDR3 is TGCAGCGTTGGAGGAGGTAATCAGCCCCAGCATTTT. Its protein is CSVGGGNQPQHF. The rearrangement uses TRBV29-1 and TRBJ1-5; D uncertain. This CDR3 spans 12 amino acids. V gave up 4 bases and J gave up 4 bases, with 8 bases separating them. CDR1 and CDR2 (germline): SQVTM, ANQGSEA.

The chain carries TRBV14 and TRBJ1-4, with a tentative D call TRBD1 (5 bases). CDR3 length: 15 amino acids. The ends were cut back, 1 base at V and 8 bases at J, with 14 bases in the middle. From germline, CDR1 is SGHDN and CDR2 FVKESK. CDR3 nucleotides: TGTGCCAGCAGCCAAGTCCTGGGGCTTGGGGAAAAACTGTTTTTT. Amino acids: CASSQVLGLGEKLFF.

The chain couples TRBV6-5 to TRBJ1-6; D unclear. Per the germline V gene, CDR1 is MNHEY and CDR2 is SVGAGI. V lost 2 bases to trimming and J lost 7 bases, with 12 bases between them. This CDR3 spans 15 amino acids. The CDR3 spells CASSYNRGWNSPLHF. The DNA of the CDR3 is TGTGCCAGCAGTTACAACCGGGGATGGAATTCACCCCTCCACTTT.

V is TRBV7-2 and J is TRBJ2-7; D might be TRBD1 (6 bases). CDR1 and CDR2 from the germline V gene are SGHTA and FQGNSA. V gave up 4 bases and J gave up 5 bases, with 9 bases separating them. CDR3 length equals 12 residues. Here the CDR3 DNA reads TGTGCCAGCAGCTCTGGACAGCACGAGCAGTACTTC. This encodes CASSSGQHEQYF.

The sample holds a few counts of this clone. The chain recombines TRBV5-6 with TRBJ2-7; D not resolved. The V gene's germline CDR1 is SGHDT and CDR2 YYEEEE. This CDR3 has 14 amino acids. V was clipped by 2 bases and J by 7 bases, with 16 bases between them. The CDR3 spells CASSFVEPVLEQYF. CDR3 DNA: TGTGCCAGCAGCTTCGTGGAGCCCGTACTGGAGCAGTACTTC.

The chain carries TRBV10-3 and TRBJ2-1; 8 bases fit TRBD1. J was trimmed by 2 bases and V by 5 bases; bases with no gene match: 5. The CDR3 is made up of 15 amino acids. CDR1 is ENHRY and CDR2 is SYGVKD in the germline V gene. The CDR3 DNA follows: TGTGCCATCAGTTTGACAGGGGATGCCTACAATGAGCAGTTCTTC. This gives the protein CAISLTGDAYNEQFF.

CDR3 in DNA: TGTGCCTGGAGTGTACCAGACACCCGAGGAGAGACCCAGTACTTC. This codes for CAWSVPDTRGETQYF. The chain couples TRBV30 to TRBJ2-5, with D unresolved. The germline CDR1 and CDR2 sequences are GTSNPN and SVGIG (reference sequence). The CDR3 covers 15 residues. V lost 0 bases and J lost 4, with 15 bases in between.

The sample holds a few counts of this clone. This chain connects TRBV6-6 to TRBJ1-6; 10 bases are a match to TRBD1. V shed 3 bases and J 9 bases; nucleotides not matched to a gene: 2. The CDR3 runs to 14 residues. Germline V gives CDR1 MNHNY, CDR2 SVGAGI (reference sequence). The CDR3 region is CASSYGQGGSPLHF. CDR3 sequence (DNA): TGTGCCAGCAGTTATGGACAGGGGGGTTCACCCCTCCACTTT.

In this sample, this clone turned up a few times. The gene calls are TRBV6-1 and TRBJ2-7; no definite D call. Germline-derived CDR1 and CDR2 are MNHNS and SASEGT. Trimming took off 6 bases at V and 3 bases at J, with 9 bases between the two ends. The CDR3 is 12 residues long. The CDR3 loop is CASRTYSYEQYF. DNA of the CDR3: TGTGCCAGCAGAACATACAGCTACGAGCAGTACTTC.

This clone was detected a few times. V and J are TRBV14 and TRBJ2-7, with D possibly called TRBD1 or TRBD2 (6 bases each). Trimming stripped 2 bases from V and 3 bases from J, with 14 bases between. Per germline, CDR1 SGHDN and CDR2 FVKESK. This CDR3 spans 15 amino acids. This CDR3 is CASSQLGGGGYEQYF. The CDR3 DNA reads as TGTGCCAGCAGCCAATTAGGAGGGGGTGGCTACGAGCAGTACTTC.

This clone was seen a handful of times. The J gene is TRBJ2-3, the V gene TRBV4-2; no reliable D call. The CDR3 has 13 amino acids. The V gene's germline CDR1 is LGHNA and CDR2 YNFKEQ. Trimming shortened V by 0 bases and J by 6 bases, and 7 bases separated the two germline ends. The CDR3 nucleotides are TGTGCCAGCAGCCAAGATACGCATGATACGCAGTATTTT. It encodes CASSQDTHDTQYF.

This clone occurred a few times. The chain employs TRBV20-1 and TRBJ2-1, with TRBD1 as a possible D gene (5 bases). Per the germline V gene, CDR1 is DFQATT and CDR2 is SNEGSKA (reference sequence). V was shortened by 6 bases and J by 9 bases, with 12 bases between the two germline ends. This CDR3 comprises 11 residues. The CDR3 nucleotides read TGCAGTGCCTACCAAGGGGTTGAGCAGTTCTTC. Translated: CSAYQGVEQFF.

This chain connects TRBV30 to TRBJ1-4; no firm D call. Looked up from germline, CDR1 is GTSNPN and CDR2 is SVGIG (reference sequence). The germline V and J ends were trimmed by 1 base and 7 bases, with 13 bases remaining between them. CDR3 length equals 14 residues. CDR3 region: CAWSGLVVGEKLFF. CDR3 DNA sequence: TGTGCCTGGAGTGGGTTGGTGGTTGGTGAAAAACTGTTTTTT.

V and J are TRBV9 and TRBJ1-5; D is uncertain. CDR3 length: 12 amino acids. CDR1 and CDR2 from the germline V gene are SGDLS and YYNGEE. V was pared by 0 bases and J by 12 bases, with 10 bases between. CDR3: CASSVEMRIQHF. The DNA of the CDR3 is TGTGCCAGCAGCGTAGAGATGAGGATCCAGCATTTT.

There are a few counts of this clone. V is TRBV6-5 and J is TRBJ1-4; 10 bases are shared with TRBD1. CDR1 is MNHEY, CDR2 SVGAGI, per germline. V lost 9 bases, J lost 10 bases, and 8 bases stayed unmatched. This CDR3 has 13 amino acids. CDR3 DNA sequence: TGTGCCAGTCGGCGGGACAGGGGTGGAAAACTGTTTTTT. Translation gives CASRRDRGGKLFF.

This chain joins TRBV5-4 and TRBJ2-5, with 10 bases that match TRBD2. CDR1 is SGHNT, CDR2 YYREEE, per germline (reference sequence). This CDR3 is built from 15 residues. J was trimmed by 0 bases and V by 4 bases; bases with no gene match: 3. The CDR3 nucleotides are TGTGCCAGCAGCCGGACTAGCGGAAACCAAGAGACCCAGTACTTC. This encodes CASSRTSGNQETQYF.

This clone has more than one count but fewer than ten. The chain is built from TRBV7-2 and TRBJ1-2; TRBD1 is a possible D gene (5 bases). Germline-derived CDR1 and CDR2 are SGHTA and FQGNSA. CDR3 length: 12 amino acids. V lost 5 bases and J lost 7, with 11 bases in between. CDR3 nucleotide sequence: TGTGCCAGCAGCGTGCCAGGGTTTGGCTACACCTTC. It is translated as CASSVPGFGYTF.

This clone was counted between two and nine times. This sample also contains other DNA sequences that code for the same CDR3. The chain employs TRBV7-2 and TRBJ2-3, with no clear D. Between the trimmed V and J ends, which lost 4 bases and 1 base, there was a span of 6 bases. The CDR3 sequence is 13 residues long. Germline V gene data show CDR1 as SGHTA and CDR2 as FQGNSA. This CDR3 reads CASSSGRTDTQYF. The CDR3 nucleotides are TGTGCCAGCAGCTCTGGACGCACAGATACGCAGTATTTT.

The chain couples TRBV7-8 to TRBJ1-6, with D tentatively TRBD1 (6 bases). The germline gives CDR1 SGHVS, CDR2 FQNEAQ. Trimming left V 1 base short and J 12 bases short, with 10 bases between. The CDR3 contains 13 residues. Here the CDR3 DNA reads TGTGCCAGCAGCTTAGTGAGGGGGAGACCCCTCCACTTT. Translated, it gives CASSLVRGRPLHF.